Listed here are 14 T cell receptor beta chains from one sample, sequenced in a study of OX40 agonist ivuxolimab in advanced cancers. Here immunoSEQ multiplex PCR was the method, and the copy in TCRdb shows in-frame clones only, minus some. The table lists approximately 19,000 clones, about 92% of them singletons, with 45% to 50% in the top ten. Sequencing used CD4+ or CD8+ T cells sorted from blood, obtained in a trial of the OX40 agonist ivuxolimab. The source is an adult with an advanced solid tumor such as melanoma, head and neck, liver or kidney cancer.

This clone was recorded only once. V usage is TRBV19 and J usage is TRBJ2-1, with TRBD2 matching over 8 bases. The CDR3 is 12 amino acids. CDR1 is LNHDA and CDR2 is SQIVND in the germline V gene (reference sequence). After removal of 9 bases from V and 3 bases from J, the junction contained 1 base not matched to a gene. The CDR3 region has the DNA TGTGCCAGCGGGGGGGGCTACAATGAGCAGTTCTTC. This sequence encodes CASGGGYNEQFF.

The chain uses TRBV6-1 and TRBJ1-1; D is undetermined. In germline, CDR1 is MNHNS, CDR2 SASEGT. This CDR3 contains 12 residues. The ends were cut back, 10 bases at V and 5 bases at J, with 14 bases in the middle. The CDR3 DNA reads TGTGCCACCGCGGCGGGCCGAACTGAAGCTTTCTTT. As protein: CATAAGRTEAFF.

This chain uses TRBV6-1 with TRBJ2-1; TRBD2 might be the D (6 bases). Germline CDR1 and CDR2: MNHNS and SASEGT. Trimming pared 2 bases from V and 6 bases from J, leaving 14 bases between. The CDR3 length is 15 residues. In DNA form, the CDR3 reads TGTGCCAGCAGTGAAATAGCGGCTTCGGTCAATGAGCAGTTCTTC. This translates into CASSEIAASVNEQFF.

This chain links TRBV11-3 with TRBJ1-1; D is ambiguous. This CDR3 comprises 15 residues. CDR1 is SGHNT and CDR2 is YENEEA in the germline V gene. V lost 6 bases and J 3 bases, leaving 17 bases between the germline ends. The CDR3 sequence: CASRHHGYTHTEAFF. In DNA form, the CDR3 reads TGTGCCAGCAGACATCATGGGTACACCCACACTGAAGCTTTCTTT.

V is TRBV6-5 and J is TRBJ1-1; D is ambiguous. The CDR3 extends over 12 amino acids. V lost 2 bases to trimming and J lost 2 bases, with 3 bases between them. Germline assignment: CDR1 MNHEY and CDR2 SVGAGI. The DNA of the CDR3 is TGTGCCAGCAGTTACAGCAACACTGAAGCTTTCTTT. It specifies CASSYSNTEAFF.

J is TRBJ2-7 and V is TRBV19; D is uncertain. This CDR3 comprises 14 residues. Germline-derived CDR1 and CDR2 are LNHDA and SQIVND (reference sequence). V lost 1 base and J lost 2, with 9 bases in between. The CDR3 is CASSIGGYPYEQYF. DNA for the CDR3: TGTGCCAGTAGTATAGGGGGTTACCCCTACGAGCAGTACTTC.

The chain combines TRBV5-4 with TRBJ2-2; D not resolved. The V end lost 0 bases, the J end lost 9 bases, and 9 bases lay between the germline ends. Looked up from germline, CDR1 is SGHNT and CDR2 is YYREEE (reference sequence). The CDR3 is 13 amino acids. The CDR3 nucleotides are TGTGCCAGCAGCTTGGGAGACCAACGGGAGCTGTTTTTT. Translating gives CASSLGDQRELFF.

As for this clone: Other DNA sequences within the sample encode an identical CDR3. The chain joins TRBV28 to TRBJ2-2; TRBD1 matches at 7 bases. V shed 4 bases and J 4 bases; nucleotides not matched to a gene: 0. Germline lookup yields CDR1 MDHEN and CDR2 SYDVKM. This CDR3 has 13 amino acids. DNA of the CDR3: TGTGCCAGCAGTTACAGGGGCACCGGGGAGCTGTTTTTT. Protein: CASSYRGTGELFF. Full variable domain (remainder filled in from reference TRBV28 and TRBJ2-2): DVKVTQSSRYLVKRTGEKVFLECVQDMDHENMFWYRQDPGLGLRLIYFSYDVKMKEKGDIPEGYSVSREKKERFSLILESASTNQTSMYLCASSYRGTGELFFGEGSRLTVL.

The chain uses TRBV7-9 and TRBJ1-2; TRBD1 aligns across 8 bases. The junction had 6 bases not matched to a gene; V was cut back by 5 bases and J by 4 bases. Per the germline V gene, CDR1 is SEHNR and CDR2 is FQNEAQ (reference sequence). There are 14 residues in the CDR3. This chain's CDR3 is CASSQTGGIYGYTF. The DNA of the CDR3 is TGTGCCAGCAGCCAAACAGGGGGTATCTATGGCTACACCTTC.

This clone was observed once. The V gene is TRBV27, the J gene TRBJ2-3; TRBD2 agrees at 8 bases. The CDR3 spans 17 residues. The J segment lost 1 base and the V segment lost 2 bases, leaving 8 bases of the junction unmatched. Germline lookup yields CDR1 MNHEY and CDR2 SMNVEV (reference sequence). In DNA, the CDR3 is TGTGCCAGCAGTTTAAACCTCGGGGGGGAGGGCACAGATACGCAGTATTTT. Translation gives CASSLNLGGEGTDTQYF.

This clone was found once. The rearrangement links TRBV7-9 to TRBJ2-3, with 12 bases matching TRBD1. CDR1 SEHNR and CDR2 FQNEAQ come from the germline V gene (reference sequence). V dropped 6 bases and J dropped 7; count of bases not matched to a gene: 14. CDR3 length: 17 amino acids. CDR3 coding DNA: TGTGCCAGCAGTCCAATGAAACCGGGACAGGGGGCTAATACGCAGTATTTT. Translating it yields CASSPMKPGQGANTQYF. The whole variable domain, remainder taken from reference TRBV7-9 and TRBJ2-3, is DTGVSQNPRHKITKRGQNVTFRCDPISEHNRLYWYRQTLGQGPEFLTYFQNEAQLEKSRLLSDRFSAERPKGSFSTLEIQRTEQGDSAMYLCASSPMKPGQGANTQYFGPGTRLTVL.

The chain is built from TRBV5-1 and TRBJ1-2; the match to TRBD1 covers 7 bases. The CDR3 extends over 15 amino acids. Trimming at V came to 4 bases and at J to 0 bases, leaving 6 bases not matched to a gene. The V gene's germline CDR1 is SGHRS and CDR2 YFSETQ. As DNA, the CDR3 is TGCGCCAGCAGCGCCTGGGACAGAGCTAACTATGGCTACACCTTC. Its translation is CASSAWDRANYGYTF.

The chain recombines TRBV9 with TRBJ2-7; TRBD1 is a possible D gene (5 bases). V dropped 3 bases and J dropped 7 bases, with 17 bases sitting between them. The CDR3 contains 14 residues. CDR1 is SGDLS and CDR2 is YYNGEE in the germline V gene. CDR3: CASSGGSPSNEQYF. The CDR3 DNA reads TGTGCCAGCAGCGGGGGCTCACCTTCAAATGAGCAGTACTTC.

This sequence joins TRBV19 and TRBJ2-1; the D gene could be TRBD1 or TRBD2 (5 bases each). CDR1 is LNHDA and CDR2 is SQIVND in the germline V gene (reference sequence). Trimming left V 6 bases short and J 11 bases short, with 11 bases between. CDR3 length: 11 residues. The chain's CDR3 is CASRLGTKQFF. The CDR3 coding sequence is TGTGCCAGTAGGCTAGGGACCAAGCAGTTCTTC.